Below, one T cell receptor beta chain is given with its context. The sample belongs to a study of blood T cell repertoires in COVID-19. Study details: Sites in the United States, Italy and Spain provided acute and convalescent COVID-19 samples. In each case, the material was cDNA or gDNA derived from T cells, B-cell-depleted T cells, or PBMCs.

Germline V gives CDR1 LNHDA, CDR2 SQIVND (reference sequence). The V end lost 1 base, the J end lost 10 bases, and 14 bases lay between the germline ends. The CDR3 totals 15 residues. Per the original methods: Nucleated cell number was recorded as an estimate derived from reference gene primer amplification. Only in-frame clones appear in the TCRdb table, and some are missing; sequencing was by immunoSEQ multiplex PCR. That table is the source of V, J and clone size, and D and trimming were worked out from the DNA. This sample has tens of thousands of clones, with 75% to 90% found just once. The material sequenced was peripheral blood. The sequence was collected from an older woman with acute or convalescent COVID-19. This rearrangement joins TRBV19 to TRBJ1-6; D uncertain. The CDR3 DNA reads TGTGCCAGTAGTATAGCTGCGGGGATAGGCTCACCCCTCCACTTT. Encoded protein: CASSIAAGIGSPLHF. Full variable domain (missing parts from reference TRBV19 and TRBJ1-6): DGGITQSPKYLFRKEGQNVTLSCEQNLNHDAMYWYRQDPGQGLRLIYYSQIVNDFQKGDIAEGYSVSREKKESFPLTVTSAQKNPTAFYLCASSIAAGIGSPLHFGNGTRLTVT.